The clone carrying this T cell receptor beta chain was observed at least ten times. The antigen is unknown. The sample comes from a study of T-cell memory formation after mild COVID-19. Study in general: TCR clusters were mostly donor specific.

One entry per CDR3 protein, called by TCRdb with MiXCR from the 5' RACE reads. The sample gives around 220,000 distinct CDR3 sequences, about 16% of which show up once; around 3.7% is in the top ten. V shed 5 bases and J 7 bases; nucleotides not matched to a gene: 9. The CDR3 length is 16 residues. Study-level points and caveats: CD4+ contracting clones were found mainly in CM and EM, and CD8+ ones in EMRA. Specificity for SARS-CoV-2 was not confirmed among the second-wave clones peaking on day 37.

The J gene is TRBJ2-1, the V gene TRBV12-3 or TRBV12-4; 12 bases map to TRBD2. This receptor was taken from a man aged 18 to 29 who had mild COVID-19 (a few samples of this study predate the infection). Cell type and time point are not known. The sequenced sample was PBMCs or a T cell subset sorted from them (not recorded which). The CDR3 DNA reads as TGTGCCAGCAGTCCGCGGACTAGCGGGGCTACAAATGAGCAGTTCTTC. Translating gives CASSPRTSGATNEQFF.